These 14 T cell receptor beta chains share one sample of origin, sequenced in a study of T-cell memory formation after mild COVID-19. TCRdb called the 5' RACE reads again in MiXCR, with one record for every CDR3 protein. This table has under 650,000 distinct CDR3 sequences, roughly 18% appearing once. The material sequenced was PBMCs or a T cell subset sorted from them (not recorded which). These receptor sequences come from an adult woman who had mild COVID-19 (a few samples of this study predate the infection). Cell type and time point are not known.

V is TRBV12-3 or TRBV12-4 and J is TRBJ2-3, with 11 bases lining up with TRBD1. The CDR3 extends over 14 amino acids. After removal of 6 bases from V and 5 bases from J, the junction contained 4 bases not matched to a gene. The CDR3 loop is CASRLGQGVDTQYF. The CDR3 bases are TGTGCCAGCAGATTGGGACAGGGGGTAGATACGCAGTATTTT.

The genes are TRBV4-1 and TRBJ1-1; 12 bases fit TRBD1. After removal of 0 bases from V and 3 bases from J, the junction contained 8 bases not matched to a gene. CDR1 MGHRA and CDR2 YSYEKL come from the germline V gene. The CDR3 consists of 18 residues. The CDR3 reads CASSQDGTGGRLDTEAFF. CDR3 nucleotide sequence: TGCGCCAGCAGCCAAGATGGGACAGGGGGCAGGCTGGACACTGAAGCTTTCTTT.

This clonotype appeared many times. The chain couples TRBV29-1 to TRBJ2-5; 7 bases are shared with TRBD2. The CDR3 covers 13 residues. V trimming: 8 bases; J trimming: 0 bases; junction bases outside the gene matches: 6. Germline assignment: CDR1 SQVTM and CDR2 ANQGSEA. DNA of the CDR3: TGCAGCCTGGGGGGGACGTACCAAGAGACCCAGTACTTC. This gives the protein CSLGGTYQETQYF.

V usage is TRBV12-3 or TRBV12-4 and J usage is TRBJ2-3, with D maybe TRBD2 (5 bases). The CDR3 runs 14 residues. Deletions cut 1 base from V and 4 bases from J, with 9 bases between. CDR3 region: CASSLGRKADTQYF. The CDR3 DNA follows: TGTGCCAGCAGTTTAGGGAGGAAGGCAGATACGCAGTATTTT.

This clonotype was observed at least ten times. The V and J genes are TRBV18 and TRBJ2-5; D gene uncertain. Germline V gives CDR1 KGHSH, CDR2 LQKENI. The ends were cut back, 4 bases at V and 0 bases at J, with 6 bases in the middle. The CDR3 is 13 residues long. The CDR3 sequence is CASSRGNQETQYF. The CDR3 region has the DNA TGTGCCAGCTCACGGGGAAACCAAGAGACCCAGTACTTC.

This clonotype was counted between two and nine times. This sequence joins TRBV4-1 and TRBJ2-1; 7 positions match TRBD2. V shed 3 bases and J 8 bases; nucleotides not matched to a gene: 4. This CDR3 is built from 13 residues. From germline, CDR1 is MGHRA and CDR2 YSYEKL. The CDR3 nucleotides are TGCGCCAGCAGCCAGCCGGGGAGGGATGAGCAGTTCTTC. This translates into CASSQPGRDEQFF.

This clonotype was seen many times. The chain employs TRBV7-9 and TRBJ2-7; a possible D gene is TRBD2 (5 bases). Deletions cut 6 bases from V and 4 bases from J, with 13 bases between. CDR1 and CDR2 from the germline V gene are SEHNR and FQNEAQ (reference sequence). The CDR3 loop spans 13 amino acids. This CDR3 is CASSLVGGYEQYF. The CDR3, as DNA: TGTGCCAGCAGTTTGGTAGGAGGATACGAGCAGTACTTC.

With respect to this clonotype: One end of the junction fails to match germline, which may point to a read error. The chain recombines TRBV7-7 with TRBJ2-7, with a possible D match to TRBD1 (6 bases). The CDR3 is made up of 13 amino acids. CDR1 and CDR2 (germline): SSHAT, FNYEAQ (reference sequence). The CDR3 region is CASSFEGVGEQYF. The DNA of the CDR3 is TGTGCTAGCAGCTTCGAGGGGGTGGGTGAGCAGTACTTC.

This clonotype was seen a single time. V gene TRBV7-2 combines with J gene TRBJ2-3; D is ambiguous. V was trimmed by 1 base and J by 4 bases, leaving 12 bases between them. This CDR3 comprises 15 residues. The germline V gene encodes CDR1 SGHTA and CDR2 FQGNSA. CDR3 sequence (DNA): TGTGCCAGCAGCTTAGTTGGCACACGATCAGATACGCAGTATTTT. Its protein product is CASSLVGTRSDTQYF.

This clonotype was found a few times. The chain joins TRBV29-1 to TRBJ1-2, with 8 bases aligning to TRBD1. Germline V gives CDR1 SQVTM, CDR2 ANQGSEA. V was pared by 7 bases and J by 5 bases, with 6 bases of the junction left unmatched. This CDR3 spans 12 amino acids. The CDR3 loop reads CSAPTGVYGYTF. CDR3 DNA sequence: TGCAGCGCTCCGACAGGGGTATATGGCTACACCTTC.

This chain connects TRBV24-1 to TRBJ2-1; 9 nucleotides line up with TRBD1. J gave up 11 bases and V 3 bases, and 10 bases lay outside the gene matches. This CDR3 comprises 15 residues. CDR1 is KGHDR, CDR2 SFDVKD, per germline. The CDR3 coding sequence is TGTGCCACCAGTGATGCGGACAGGGGATGGAGAAAGCAGTTCTTC. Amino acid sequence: CATSDADRGWRKQFF.

The CDR3 nucleotides are TGTGCCAGTAGTAAGGGGGTTCGAGACTATGGCTACACCTTC. This codes for CASSKGVRDYGYTF. The chain links TRBV19 to TRBJ1-2; D possibly corresponds to TRBD1 (6 bases). CDR3 length: 14 amino acids. From germline, CDR1 is LNHDA and CDR2 SQIVND (reference sequence). The V and J ends lost 4 bases and 3 bases respectively, with 12 bases between them.

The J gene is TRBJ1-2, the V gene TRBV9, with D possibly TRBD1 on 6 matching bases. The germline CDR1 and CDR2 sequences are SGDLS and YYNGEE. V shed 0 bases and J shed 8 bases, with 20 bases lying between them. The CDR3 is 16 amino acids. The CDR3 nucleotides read TGTGCCAGCAGCGTAGGTAGCGGTTCAAGGGGGAGCGGCTACACCTTC. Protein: CASSVGSGSRGSGYTF.

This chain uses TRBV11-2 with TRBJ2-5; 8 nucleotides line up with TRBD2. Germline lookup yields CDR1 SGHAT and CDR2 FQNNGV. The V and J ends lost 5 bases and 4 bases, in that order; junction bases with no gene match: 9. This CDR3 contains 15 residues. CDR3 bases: TGTGCCAGCAGCGCCCCAGCGGGAGAGTTAGAGACCCAGTACTTC. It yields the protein CASSAPAGELETQYF.